This record covers a single TCR beta chain. Of the isolated RNA, all was reverse transcribed, and so the sequenced material was expressed TCRB transcripts. Here immunoSEQ multiplex PCR was the method, and the copy in TCRdb shows in-frame clones only, minus some. The data contain around 500,000 clones, 10% to 12% of them singletons. The germline gives CDR1 PRHDT, CDR2 FYEKMQ (reference sequence). Deletions cut 5 bases from V and 0 bases from J, with 7 bases between. The CDR3 covers 13 residues. These data originate in a study of beta chain features in type 1 diabetes. Material for sequencing was naive CD4+ T cells from blood. The chain is built from TRBV13 and TRBJ1-1; D ambiguous. The origin of this receptor is a young woman in good health. The CDR3 is CASSPRLNTEAFF. CDR3 in DNA: TGTGCCAGCAGCCCGAGATTGAACACTGAAGCTTTCTTT.